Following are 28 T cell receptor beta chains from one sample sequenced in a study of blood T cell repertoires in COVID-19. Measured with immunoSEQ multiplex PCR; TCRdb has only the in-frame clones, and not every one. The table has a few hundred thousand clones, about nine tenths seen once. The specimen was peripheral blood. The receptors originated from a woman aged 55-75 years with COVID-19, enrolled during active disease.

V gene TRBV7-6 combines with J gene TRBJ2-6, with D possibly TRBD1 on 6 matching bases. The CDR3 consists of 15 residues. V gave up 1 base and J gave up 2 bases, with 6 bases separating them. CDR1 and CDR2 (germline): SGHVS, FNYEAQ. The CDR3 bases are TGTGCCAGCAGCTTAGACAGGGCTGGGGCCAACGTCCTGACTTTC. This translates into CASSLDRAGANVLTF.

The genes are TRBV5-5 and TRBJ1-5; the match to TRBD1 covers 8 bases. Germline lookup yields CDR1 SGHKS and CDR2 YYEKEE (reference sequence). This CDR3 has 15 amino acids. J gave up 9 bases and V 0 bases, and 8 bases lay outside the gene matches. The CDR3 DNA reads TGTGCCAGCAGCTTGGGCGGACAGGGCGGGCGGCCCCAGCATTTT. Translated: CASSLGGQGGRPQHF.

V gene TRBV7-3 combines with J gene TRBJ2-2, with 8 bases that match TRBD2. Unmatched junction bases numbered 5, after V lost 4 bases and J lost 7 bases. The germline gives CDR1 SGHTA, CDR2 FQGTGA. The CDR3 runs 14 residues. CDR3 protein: CASSSGGLDGELFF. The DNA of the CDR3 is TGTGCCAGCAGCTCGGGGGGGCTGGACGGGGAGCTGTTTTTT.

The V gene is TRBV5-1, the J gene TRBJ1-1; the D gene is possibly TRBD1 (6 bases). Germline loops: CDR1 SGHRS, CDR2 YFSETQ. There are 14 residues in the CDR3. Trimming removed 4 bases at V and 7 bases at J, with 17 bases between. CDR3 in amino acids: CASSLAQGFSEAFF. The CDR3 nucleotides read TGCGCCAGCAGCCTGGCCCAGGGGTTTAGTGAAGCTTTCTTT.

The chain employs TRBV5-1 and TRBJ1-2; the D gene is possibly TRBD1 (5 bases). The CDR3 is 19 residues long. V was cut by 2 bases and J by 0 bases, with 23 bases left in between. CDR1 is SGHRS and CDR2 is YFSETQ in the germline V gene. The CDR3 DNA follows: TGCGCCAGCAGCTTTTCCCCGGGGGGGATAAAGGTAGCTAACTATGGCTACACCTTC. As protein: CASSFSPGGIKVANYGYTF.

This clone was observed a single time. The CDR3 here is CASSQVTGYGYTF. The CDR3 region has the DNA TGTGCCAGCAGCCAGGTGACAGGGTATGGCTACACCTTC. This chain connects TRBV28 to TRBJ1-2, with 7 nucleotides matching TRBD1. V gave up 6 bases and J gave up 5 bases; unmatched junction bases: 6. CDR3 size: 13 residues. Germline loops: CDR1 MDHEN, CDR2 SYDVKM.

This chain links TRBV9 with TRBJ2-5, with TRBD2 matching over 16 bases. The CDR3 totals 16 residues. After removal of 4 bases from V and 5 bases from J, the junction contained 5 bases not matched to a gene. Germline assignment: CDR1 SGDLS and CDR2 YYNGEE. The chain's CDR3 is CASSTGTSGGVETQYF. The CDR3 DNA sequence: TGTGCCAGCAGCACGGGGACTAGCGGGGGGGTGGAGACCCAGTACTTC.

CDR3 nucleotide sequence: TGTGCCAGCAGTCACAGGGGTACGGCTGAAGCTTTCTTT. Translating gives CASSHRGTAEAFF. This sequence joins TRBV25-1 and TRBJ1-1, with 7 positions matching TRBD1. V trimming: 5 bases; J trimming: 6 bases; junction bases outside the gene matches: 6. This CDR3 has 13 residues. Looked up from germline, CDR1 is MGHDK and CDR2 is SYGVNS.

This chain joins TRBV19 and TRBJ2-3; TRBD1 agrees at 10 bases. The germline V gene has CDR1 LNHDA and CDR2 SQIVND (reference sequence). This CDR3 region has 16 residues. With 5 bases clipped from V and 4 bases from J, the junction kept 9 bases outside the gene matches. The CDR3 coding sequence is TGTGCCAGTAGTCCCCAGACAGGGGGCCGGCCAGATACGCAGTATTTT. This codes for CASSPQTGGRPDTQYF.

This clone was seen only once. CDR3 bases: TGTGCCAGCAGCTTAAGGACAGGGGGTACCGGGGAGCTGTTTTTT. Protein sequence: CASSLRTGGTGELFF. J is TRBJ2-2 and V is TRBV7-2; 10 nucleotides align to TRBD1. The trim removed 2 bases at V and 5 bases at J, leaving 2 bases unmatched. This CDR3 is built from 15 residues. Germline-derived CDR1 and CDR2 are SGHTA and FQGNSA.

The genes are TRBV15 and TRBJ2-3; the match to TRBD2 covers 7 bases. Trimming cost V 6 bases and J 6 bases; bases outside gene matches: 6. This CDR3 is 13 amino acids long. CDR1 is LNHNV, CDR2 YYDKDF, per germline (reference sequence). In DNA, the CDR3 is TGTGCCACCAGGATACTCGGGGGGGATACGCAGTATTTT. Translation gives CATRILGGDTQYF. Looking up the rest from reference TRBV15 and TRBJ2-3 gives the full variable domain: DAMVIQNPRYQVTQFGKPVTLSCSQTLNHNVMYWYQQKSSQAPKLLFHYYDKDFNNEADTPDNFQSRRPNTSFCFLDIRSPGLGDTAMYLCATRILGGDTQYFGPGTRLTVL.

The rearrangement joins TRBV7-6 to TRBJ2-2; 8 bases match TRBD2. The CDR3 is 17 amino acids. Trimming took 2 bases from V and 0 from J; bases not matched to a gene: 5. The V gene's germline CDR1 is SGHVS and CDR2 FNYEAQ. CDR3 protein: CASSLSISGANTGELFF. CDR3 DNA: TGTGCCAGCAGCTTAAGTATTAGCGGGGCGAACACCGGGGAGCTGTTTTTT.

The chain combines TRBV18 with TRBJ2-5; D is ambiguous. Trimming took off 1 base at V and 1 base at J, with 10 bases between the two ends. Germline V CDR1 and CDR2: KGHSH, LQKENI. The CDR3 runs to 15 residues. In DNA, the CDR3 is TGTGCCAGCTCACCACAGTCGATACTCCAAGAGACCCAGTACTTC. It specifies CASSPQSILQETQYF.

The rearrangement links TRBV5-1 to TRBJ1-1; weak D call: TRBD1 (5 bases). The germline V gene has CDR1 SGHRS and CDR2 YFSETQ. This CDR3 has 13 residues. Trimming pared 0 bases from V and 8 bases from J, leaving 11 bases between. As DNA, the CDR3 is TGCGCCAGCAGCTTGGTTGTGGACAAAGAAGCTTTCTTT. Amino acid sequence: CASSLVVDKEAFF.

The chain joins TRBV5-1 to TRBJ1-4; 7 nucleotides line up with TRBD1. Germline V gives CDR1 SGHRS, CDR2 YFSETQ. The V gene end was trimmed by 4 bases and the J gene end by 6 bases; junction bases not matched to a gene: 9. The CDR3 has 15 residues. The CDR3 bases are TGCGCCAGCAGCGCCTCCGGGACAGATCATGAAAAACTGTTTTTT. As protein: CASSASGTDHEKLFF.

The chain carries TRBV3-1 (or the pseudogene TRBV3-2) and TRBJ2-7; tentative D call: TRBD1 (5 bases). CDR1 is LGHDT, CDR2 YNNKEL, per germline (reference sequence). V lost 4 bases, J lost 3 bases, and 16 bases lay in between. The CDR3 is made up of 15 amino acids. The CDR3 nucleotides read TGTGCCAGCAGCCGGAATCAGGGTGCCCTCTACGAGCAGTACTTC. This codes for CASSRNQGALYEQYF.

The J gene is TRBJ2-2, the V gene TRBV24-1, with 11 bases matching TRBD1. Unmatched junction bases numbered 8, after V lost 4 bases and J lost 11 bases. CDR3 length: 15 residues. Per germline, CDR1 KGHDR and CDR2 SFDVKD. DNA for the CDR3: TGTGCCACCAGTGAGGCCGGGACAGGGGGAAGTGAGCTGTTTTTT. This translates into CATSEAGTGGSELFF.

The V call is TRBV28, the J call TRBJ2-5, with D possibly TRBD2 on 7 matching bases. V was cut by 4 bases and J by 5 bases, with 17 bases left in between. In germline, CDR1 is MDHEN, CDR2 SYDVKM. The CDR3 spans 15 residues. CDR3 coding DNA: TGTGCCAGCAGTTCGACCGGGGGGCGGATGGAGACCCAGTACTTC. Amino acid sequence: CASSSTGGRMETQYF.

CDR3 nucleotides: TGTGCCAGCAGCTCAGGGGCCCCAGGGGCCCAGTACTTC. This translates into CASSSGAPGAQYF. V usage is TRBV5-4 and J usage is TRBJ2-5; tentatively, D is TRBD1 (6 bases). Germline CDR1 is SGHNT and CDR2 is YYREEE (reference sequence). With 3 bases removed from V and 9 bases from J, the gap between germline ends came to 15 bases. CDR3 length: 13 amino acids.

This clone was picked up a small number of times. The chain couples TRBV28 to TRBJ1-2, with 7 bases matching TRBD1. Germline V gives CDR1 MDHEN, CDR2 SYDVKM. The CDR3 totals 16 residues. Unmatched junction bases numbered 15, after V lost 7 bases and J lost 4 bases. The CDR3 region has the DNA TGTGCCAGCAAATTCCTGGGAGAGACAGGGCGCTATGGCTACACCTTC. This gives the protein CASKFLGETGRYGYTF.

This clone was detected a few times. This CDR3 is CASSQGTTGNTF. CDR3 nucleotides: TGCGCCAGCAGCCAAGGCACGACAGGGAACACCTTC. V gene TRBV4-1 combines with J gene TRBJ1-2; 7 bases map to TRBD1. Per the germline V gene, CDR1 is MGHRA and CDR2 is YSYEKL. The CDR3 spans 12 residues. Trimming took 1 base from V and 12 from J; bases not matched to a gene: 5.

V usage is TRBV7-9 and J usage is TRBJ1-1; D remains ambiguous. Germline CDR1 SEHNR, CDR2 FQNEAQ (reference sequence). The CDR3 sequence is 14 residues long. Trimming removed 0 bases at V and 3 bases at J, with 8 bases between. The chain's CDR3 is CASSLAGSDTEAFF. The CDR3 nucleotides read TGTGCCAGCAGCTTAGCAGGGAGCGACACTGAAGCTTTCTTT.

The CDR3 coding sequence is TGTGCCAGCAGATCTGGACTAGCGAGGAGCTCCTACGAGCAGTACTTC. Residues: CASRSGLARSSYEQYF. V and J are TRBV13 and TRBJ2-7; TRBD2 agrees at 9 bases. The CDR3 totals 16 residues. The J segment lost 0 bases and the V segment lost 6 bases, leaving 9 bases of the junction unmatched. Germline CDR1 and CDR2: PRHDT and FYEKMQ (reference sequence). Filled out from reference TRBV13 and TRBJ2-7, the complete variable domain reads AAGVIQSPRHLIKEKRETATLKCYPIPRHDTVYWYQQGPGQDPQFLISFYEKMQSDKGSIPDRFSAQQFSDYHSELNMSSLELGDSALYFCASRSGLARSSYEQYFGPGTRLTVT.

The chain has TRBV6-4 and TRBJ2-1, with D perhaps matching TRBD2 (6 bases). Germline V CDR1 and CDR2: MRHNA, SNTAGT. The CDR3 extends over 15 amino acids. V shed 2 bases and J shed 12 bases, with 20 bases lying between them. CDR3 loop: CASSDTLGTPWAQFF. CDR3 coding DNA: TGTGCCAGCAGTGACACCTTAGGGACTCCCTGGGCGCAGTTCTTC.

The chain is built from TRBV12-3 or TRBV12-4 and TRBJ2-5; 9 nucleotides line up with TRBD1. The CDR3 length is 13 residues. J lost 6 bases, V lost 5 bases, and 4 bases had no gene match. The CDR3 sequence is CASSLTGGQTQYF. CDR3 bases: TGTGCCAGCAGTCTTACAGGGGGCCAGACCCAGTACTTC.

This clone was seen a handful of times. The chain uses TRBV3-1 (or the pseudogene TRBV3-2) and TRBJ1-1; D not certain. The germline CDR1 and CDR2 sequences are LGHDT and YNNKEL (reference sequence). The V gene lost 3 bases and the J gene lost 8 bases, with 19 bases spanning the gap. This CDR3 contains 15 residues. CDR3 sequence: CASSQSSLRWREAFF. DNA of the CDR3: TGTGCCAGCAGCCAGTCCTCCCTACGGTGGAGGGAAGCTTTCTTT.

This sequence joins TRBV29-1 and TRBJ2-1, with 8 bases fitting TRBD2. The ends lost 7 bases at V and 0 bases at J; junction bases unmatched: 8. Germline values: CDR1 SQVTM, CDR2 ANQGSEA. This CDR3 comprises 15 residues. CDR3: CSGSTGTSSYNEQFF. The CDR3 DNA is TGCAGCGGGTCCACGGGGACTAGCTCCTACAATGAGCAGTTCTTC.

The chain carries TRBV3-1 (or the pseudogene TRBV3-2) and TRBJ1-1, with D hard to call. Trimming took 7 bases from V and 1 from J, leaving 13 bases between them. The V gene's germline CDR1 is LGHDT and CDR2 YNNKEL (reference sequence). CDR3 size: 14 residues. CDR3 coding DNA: TGTGCCAGCACCCACGGAGTCGGGAACACTGAAGCTTTCTTT. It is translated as CASTHGVGNTEAFF.